The 24 T cell receptor beta chains given below trace back to one sample, sequenced in a study of CD4 T cells in relation to SARS-CoV-2 and coronaviruses. This table comes from immunoSEQ multiplex PCR, and its TCRdb copy is limited to in-frame clones, with some not included. In the table there are about 29,000 clones, 72% of which are singletons. CD4+ T cells from unexposed donors were obtained before the COVID-19 pandemic (2011-2018). CD4+ T cells were isolated from the cells after around 11 days of culture. The antigens of these receptors remain unknown. Material: CD4+ T cells from PBMCs, cultured in vitro. The receptor source for this set is a human donor in good health.

The chain carries TRBV5-1 and TRBJ2-5; no clear D gene. This CDR3 has 17 residues. The V end was cut by 0 bases, the J end by 1 base, with 16 bases between. Germline V gives CDR1 SGHRS, CDR2 YFSETQ. CDR3 loop: CASSLDVGSLRQETQYF. DNA for the CDR3: TGCGCCAGCAGCTTGGATGTCGGGTCGCTCCGCCAAGAGACCCAGTACTTC. Drawing the rest from reference TRBV5-1 and TRBJ2-5, the complete variable domain is KAGVTQTPRYLIKTRGQQVTLSCSPISGHRSVSWYQQTPGQGLQFLFEYFSETQRNKGNFPGRFSGRQFSNSRSEMNVSTLELGDSALYLCASSLDVGSLRQETQYFGPGTRLLVL.

The genes are TRBV6-6 and TRBJ1-2, with D uncertain. V lost 5 bases and J lost 6, with 16 bases in between. This CDR3 region has 14 residues. Germline loops: CDR1 MNHNY, CDR2 SVGAGI (reference sequence). Here the CDR3 reads CASSRTLEADGYTF. In DNA form, the CDR3 reads TGTGCCAGCAGTCGGACCCTTGAGGCGGATGGCTACACCTTC.

The table lists this clone with a few counts. The V gene is TRBV19, the J gene TRBJ1-5; TRBD1 might be the D (6 bases). Germline CDR1 and CDR2: LNHDA and SQIVND (reference sequence). The CDR3 has 13 residues. V shed 6 bases and J shed 5 bases, with 11 bases lying between them. CDR3 sequence reads: CASSAQGHQPQHF. CDR3 DNA: TGTGCCAGTAGCGCACAGGGACATCAGCCCCAGCATTTT. Looking up the rest from reference TRBV19 and TRBJ1-5 gives the full variable domain: DGGITQSPKYLFRKEGQNVTLSCEQNLNHDAMYWYRQDPGQGLRLIYYSQIVNDFQKGDIAEGYSVSREKKESFPLTVTSAQKNPTAFYLCASSAQGHQPQHFGDGTRLSIL.

This clone is classed as hyperexpanded. The chain employs TRBV7-2 and TRBJ1-3; a weak D match, TRBD1 (5 bases). Germline V gene sequence: CDR1 SGHTA, CDR2 FQGNSA. The CDR3 contains 18 residues. V gave up 2 bases and J gave up 0 bases, with 17 bases separating them. The CDR3 DNA sequence: TGTGCCAGCAGCTTACTCACAGGAGGAGGTTTCTCTGGAAACACCATATATTTT. This encodes CASSLLTGGGFSGNTIYF.

The CDR3 DNA follows: TGTGCCAGCAGTCCGAAAGAGACCCAGTACTTC. Translated: CASSPKETQYF. The chain uses TRBV6-2 or TRBV6-3 and TRBJ2-5; D not certain. CDR3 length: 11 residues. The V gene's germline CDR1 is MNHEY and CDR2 SVGEGT. V gave up 5 bases and J gave up 3 bases, with 4 bases separating them.

The rearrangement links TRBV7-9 to TRBJ2-2, with D possibly being TRBD1 (6 bases). This CDR3 contains 16 residues. CDR1 and CDR2 (germline): SEHNR, FQNEAQ (reference sequence). The ends were cut back, 2 bases at V and 0 bases at J, with 10 bases in the middle. This CDR3 reads CASSLYGGANTGELFF. The CDR3, as DNA: TGTGCCAGCAGCTTATATGGGGGCGCGAACACCGGGGAGCTGTTTTTT.

This sequence joins TRBV6-5 and TRBJ1-3, with D maybe TRBD1 (5 bases). The CDR3 is 13 amino acids. Germline assignment: CDR1 MNHEY and CDR2 SVGAGI. Trimming took 6 bases from V and 8 from J, leaving 14 bases between them. CDR3 sequence reads: CASRLGGGDTIYF. CDR3 coding DNA: TGTGCCAGCAGACTGGGGGGGGGAGACACCATATATTTT.

The CDR3 protein is CASSLQSSGGADTQYF. CDR3 sequence (DNA): TGCGCCAGCAGCTTGCAGTCTAGCGGGGGTGCAGATACGCAGTATTTT. J is TRBJ2-3 and V is TRBV5-1; TRBD2 matches at 10 bases. The CDR3 consists of 16 residues. The germline V gene has CDR1 SGHRS and CDR2 YFSETQ. The junction had 6 bases not matched to a gene; V was cut back by 1 base and J by 4 bases.

In nucleotides, the CDR3 is TGTGCCATAGGGGGGGACCGCACAGATACGCAGTATTTT. Protein product: CAIGGDRTDTQYF. The rearrangement links TRBV19 to TRBJ2-3; possibly TRBD2 for D (7 bases). The CDR3 extends over 13 amino acids. The germline V gene has CDR1 LNHDA and CDR2 SQIVND (reference sequence). Trimming pared 10 bases from V and 1 base from J, leaving 12 bases between. Based on the CDR3 plus reference TRBV19 and TRBJ2-3, the full variable domain is DGGITQSPKYLFRKEGQNVTLSCEQNLNHDAMYWYRQDPGQGLRLIYYSQIVNDFQKGDIAEGYSVSREKKESFPLTVTSAQKNPTAFYLCAIGGDRTDTQYFGPGTRLTVL.

The chain links TRBV28 to TRBJ2-1, with D tentatively TRBD1 or TRBD2 (6 bases each). Trimming took 2 bases from V and 1 from J, leaving 12 bases between them. Germline V gene sequence: CDR1 MDHEN, CDR2 SYDVKM. CDR3 length: 16 residues. The CDR3 DNA sequence: TGTGCCAGCAGTTTAGTAGGAGGGGGATCCTACAATGAGCAGTTCTTC. This sequence encodes CASSLVGGGSYNEQFF.

The V and J genes are TRBV6-2 or TRBV6-3 and TRBJ1-5; 7 positions agree with TRBD1. The CDR3 has 15 amino acids. V shed 6 bases, J shed 0 bases, and the junction held 5 bases outside the gene matches. CDR1 is MNHEY, CDR2 SVGEGT, per germline. The CDR3 protein is CASSRGQYSNQPQHF. In nucleotides, the CDR3 is TGTGCCAGCAGCAGGGGACAGTATAGCAATCAGCCCCAGCATTTT.

The chain combines TRBV12-5 with TRBJ2-1, with D possibly matching TRBD1 (6 bases). Trimming shortened V by 0 bases and J by 7 bases, and 16 bases separated the two germline ends. The CDR3 is made up of 16 amino acids. Germline V CDR1 and CDR2: LGHNT, FRNRAP. CDR3 loop: CASGLVSGGWGNEQFF. The CDR3, as DNA: TGTGCTAGTGGTTTGGTATCTGGGGGCTGGGGAAATGAGCAGTTCTTC.

This clone is a singleton in its sample. This chain connects TRBV13 to TRBJ2-1; 9 bases are a match to TRBD1. J lost 7 bases, V lost 5 bases, and 12 bases had no gene match. The CDR3 is 16 amino acids. Germline V gene sequence: CDR1 PRHDT, CDR2 FYEKMQ (reference sequence). The CDR3 DNA reads TGTGCCAGCAGCAGGTATCGGGACAGGGCTTATAATGAGCAGTTCTTC. It codes for CASSRYRDRAYNEQFF.

J is TRBJ2-3 and V is TRBV4-3; 14 bases agree with TRBD2. Germline V gives CDR1 LGHNA, CDR2 YSLEER. Losses at the gene ends were 0 bases for V and 4 bases for J; bases not matched to a gene: 9. The CDR3 loop spans 19 amino acids. The CDR3 sequence: CASSQDLTSGLAGADTQYF. CDR3 sequence (DNA): TGCGCCAGCAGCCAAGATTTAACGTCGGGACTAGCGGGGGCAGATACGCAGTATTTT.

The J gene is TRBJ2-2, the V gene TRBV4-3, with D hard to call. The V end was cut by 1 base, the J end by 8 bases, with 14 bases between. Germline V CDR1 and CDR2: LGHNA, YSLEER. The CDR3 spans 15 residues. The CDR3 spells CASSQVQSSLGELFF. DNA of the CDR3: TGCGCCAGCAGCCAAGTGCAGAGTTCCTTGGGGGAGCTGTTTTTT.

The rearrangement joins TRBV12-3 or TRBV12-4 to TRBJ1-1, with D hard to call. V was pared by 4 bases and J by 5 bases, with 11 bases between. The CDR3 spans 13 residues. The CDR3 reads CASSWGGRTEAFF. CDR3 sequence (DNA): TGTGCCAGCAGTTGGGGAGGGCGGACTGAAGCTTTCTTT.

The table lists this clone with a few counts. The genes are TRBV10-3 and TRBJ2-1; 8 nucleotides line up with TRBD2. The CDR3 has 14 residues. The trim removed 6 bases at V and 9 bases at J, leaving 10 bases unmatched. CDR1 and CDR2 (germline): ENHRY, SYGVKD. The CDR3 reads CAIRNSGEGGEQFF. In nucleotides, the CDR3 is TGTGCCATCAGAAATAGCGGGGAGGGTGGTGAGCAGTTCTTC.

This clone was counted a single time. This chain joins TRBV6-4 and TRBJ2-1; D remains unclear. The CDR3 runs 13 residues. V was clipped by 2 bases and J by 7 bases, with 9 bases between them. CDR1 and CDR2 (germline): MRHNA, SNTAGT. CDR3 DNA: TGTGCCAGCAGTGACGGGAACAATAATGAGCAGTTCTTC. Translation: CASSDGNNNEQFF.

This clone appeared a few times. The chain has TRBV7-9 and TRBJ2-2; D might be TRBD2 (6 bases). This CDR3 is built from 14 residues. V was trimmed by 4 bases and J by 5 bases, leaving 11 bases between them. CDR1 SEHNR and CDR2 FQNEAQ come from the germline V gene (reference sequence). The CDR3 spells CASSSLRGTGELFF. CDR3 in DNA: TGTGCCAGCAGCTCCCTCCGGGGGACCGGGGAGCTGTTTTTT.

This clone was observed a few times. This chain uses TRBV9 with TRBJ2-3; no definite D call. This CDR3 spans 16 amino acids. Per the germline V gene, CDR1 is SGDLS and CDR2 is YYNGEE. Trimming pared 4 bases from V and 0 bases from J, leaving 15 bases between. For the CDR3, the DNA is TGTGCCAGCAGCCCCGTAGGGCTTTCTAGCACAGATACGCAGTATTTT. This sequence encodes CASSPVGLSSTDTQYF.

The chain uses TRBV6-5 and TRBJ1-2, with 7 bases that match TRBD1. The CDR3 totals 15 residues. Germline V gives CDR1 MNHEY, CDR2 SVGAGI. After removal of 2 bases from V and 7 bases from J, the junction contained 10 bases not matched to a gene. The DNA for the CDR3 is TGTGCCAGCAGTTACCAGGGGGACAGACAAAGTGGCTACACCTTC. This codes for CASSYQGDRQSGYTF.

The V call is TRBV14, the J call TRBJ1-4, with 7 positions matching TRBD1. Germline trimming cut 4 bases from V and 7 bases from J; bases unmatched to any gene: 9. Germline-derived CDR1 and CDR2 are SGHDN and FVKESK. CDR3 length equals 15 residues. CDR3 in DNA: TGTGCCAGCAGCCCTAGGACAGGAGGCCTTGAAAAACTGTTTTTT. Its protein product is CASSPRTGGLEKLFF.

The chain combines TRBV5-1 with TRBJ2-2; TRBD1 matches 9 bases. The CDR3 covers 17 residues. Germline CDR1 SGHRS, CDR2 YFSETQ. The junction had 12 bases not matched to a gene; V was cut back by 2 bases and J by 7 bases. The CDR3 DNA is TGCGCCAGCAGCTTCGCAAATACAGGGGGCGCGAGCGGGGAGCTGTTTTTT. This encodes CASSFANTGGASGELFF.

This clone has only one observation. The chain uses TRBV29-1 and TRBJ1-1; TRBD1 matches 10 bases. The CDR3 is 17 amino acids. The germline gives CDR1 SQVTM, CDR2 ANQGSEA. V lost 6 bases to trimming and J lost 0 bases; unmatched junction nucleotides: 13. The DNA of the CDR3 is TGCAGCGTCGACAGGGGGCCATCGACGCCAATGAACACTGAAGCTTTCTTT. Translating it yields CSVDRGPSTPMNTEAFF.